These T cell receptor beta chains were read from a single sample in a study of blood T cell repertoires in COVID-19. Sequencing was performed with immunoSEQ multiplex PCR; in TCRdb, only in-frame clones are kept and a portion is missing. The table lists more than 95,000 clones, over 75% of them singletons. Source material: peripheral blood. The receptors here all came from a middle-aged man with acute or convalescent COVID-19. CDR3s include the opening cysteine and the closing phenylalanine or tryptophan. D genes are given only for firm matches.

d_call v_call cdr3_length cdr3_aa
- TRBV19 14 CASSMRQGNSPLHF
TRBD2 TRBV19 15 CASSSLAGNSYEQYF
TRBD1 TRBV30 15 CAWRDRGRLNTEAFF
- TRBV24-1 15 CATSLGGTVEDTQYF
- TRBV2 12 CASSDLNYEQYF
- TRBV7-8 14 CASSSWGVLQPQHF
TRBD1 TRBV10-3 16 CAISVRSTGATDTQYF
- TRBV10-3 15 CAISERTDSWDGYTF
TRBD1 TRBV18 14 CASSPGTATYEQYF
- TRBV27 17 CASSPSVNRALKTEAFF
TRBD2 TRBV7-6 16 CASSFSPSGSADTQYF
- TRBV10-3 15 CAIRETEFPTGELFF
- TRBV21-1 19 CASSKKGDRGDGGRLQQFF
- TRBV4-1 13 CASSQPGTDTQYF
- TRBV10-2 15 CASSESWGENSPLHF
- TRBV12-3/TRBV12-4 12 CASGVGTDTQYF
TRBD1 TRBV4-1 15 CASSYKDRDTGELFF
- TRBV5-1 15 CASSLARLNSEKLFF
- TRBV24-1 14 CATSEEGYSYGYTF
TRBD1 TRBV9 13 CASSRQGYDGYTF
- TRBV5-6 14 CASSLVSRNTEAFF
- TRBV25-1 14 CASQNRALNSPLHF
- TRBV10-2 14 CASKGRVGNQPQHF
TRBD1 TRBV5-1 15 CASGKGQEPNYGYTF
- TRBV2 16 CASRDFSGPGDYGYTF
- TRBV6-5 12 CASSSNSGTQYF
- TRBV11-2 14 CASSPYATNEKLFF
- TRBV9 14 CASSAEGWSYEQYF
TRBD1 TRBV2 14 CASRVTGEGTEAFF
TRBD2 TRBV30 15 CAWTGLAGAVNEQFF
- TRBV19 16 CASSKIQGNLNQPQHF
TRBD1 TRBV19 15 CATHSLTGGGGELFF
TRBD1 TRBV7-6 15 CASILGTGGSGELFF
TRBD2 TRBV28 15 CASRQTSGREYTQYF
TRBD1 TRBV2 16 CASRITGTGFHQPQHF
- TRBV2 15 CASSGQAQPSYEQYF
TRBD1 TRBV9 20 CASSVISGTGWARSYNEQFF
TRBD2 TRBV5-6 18 CASSFSMASGRTQETQYF
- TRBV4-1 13 CASSHDRNTEAFF
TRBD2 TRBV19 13 CASSTSGYNEQFF
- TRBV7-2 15 CASSLGSFSSYEQYF
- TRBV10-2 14 CASKSDSFNEKLFF
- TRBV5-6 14 CASRRHTNTGELFF
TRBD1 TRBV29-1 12 CSVQGHQETQYF
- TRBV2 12 CASRRGLEGYTF
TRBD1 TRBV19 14 CASSIGQGAGGYTF
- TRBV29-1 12 CSVVYGPYGYTF
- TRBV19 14 CASKDPTHAQAQYF
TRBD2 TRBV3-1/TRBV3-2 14 CASQLSGRYNEQFF
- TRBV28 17 CASTYPTLTGSTNGYTF
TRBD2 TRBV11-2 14 CASSLGLAGETQYF
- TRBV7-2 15 CASSSGGGANEKLFF
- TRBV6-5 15 CASSYSGGGGYGYTF
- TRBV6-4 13 CASSDQSTDTQYF
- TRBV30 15 CAWSPPAGLPYEQYF
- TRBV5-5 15 CASSPYQGDTGELFF
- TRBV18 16 CASSPLVATTNEKLFF